These T cell receptor beta chains were read from a single sample in a study of blood T cell repertoires in COVID-19. Repertoires were generated with immunoSEQ multiplex PCR, while TCRdb's copy carries only in-frame clones and drops some. The table includes 90,000 to 140,000 clones, more than 80% detected once. The specimen was peripheral blood. These receptors were collected from a woman in her 70s with acute or convalescent COVID-19. Both conserved end residues are trimmed from each CDR3.

cdr3_length	v_call	j_call	cdr3_aa
12	TRBV7-2	TRBJ1-6	ASSPSSGTGALH
13	TRBV25-1	TRBJ1-3	ASSDQVKSGNTIY
17	TRBV28	TRBJ1-4	ASSSPGTGFGVLNEKLF
14	TRBV4-2	TRBJ1-3	ASTLSGAYAGNTIY
11	TRBV6-5	TRBJ2-5	ASSRDRGETQY
14	TRBV19	TRBJ2-6	ASSTGSRDLGNVLT
14	TRBV19	TRBJ1-2	ASNFRDRGSNYGYT
13	TRBV2	TRBJ1-5	ASRGQQIYNQPQH
11	TRBV7-6	TRBJ1-6	ASGGGYNSPLH
14	TRBV12-5	TRBJ1-4	ASGSTTGGSNEKLF
13	TRBV28	TRBJ2-5	ASSGGLAGQETQY
12	TRBV9	TRBJ2-5	ASSDPRVGETQY
12	TRBV4-1	TRBJ2-5	ASSPPTGWETQY
12	TRBV27	TRBJ2-7	ASSLSGGKSEQY
9	TRBV20-1	TRBJ2-1	SAYPQDEQF
15	TRBV5-4	TRBJ1-2	ASSLAATGQGLSGYT
13	TRBV7-2	TRBJ2-1	ASSMGQGVSNEQF